The rows below give T cell receptor beta chains drawn from one sample of a study of blood T cell repertoires in COVID-19. Assay used: immunoSEQ multiplex PCR; TCRdb lists only in-frame clones, some missing. Counted here are 100,000 to 140,000 clones, about three quarters occurring once; the ten biggest clones make up about 4.3%. Specimen: peripheral blood. These receptors were obtained from a man aged 70 or older with acute or convalescent COVID-19. Each CDR3 is given with its conserved first and last residue. The order of the fields is J gene, D gene, V gene, CDR3 length, clone size, CDR3 DNA, CDR3 protein. D genes are given only for firm matches. Some rows mark clone size as missing; the rest say once, few, many or name a class of expanded clone.

TRBJ2-3 . TRBV19 14 once TGTGCCAGTAGTATAAAATATCCCACAGATACGCAGTATTTT CASSIKYPTDTQYF
TRBJ1-1 TRBD1 TRBV5-1 13 few TGCGCCAGCAGCTTTGGACAGGGCGCTGAAGCTTTCTTT CASSFGQGAEAFF
TRBJ2-1 TRBD2 TRBV19 15 . TGTGCCAGTAGTACTCAAGCGGGGCCCGGCAATGAGCAGTTCTTC CASSTQAGPGNEQFF
TRBJ2-7 TRBD2 TRBV3-1/TRBV3-2 18 once TGTGCCAGCAGCCAAGATTTACTAGCGGGGGGGTCTTCCTACGAGCAGTACTTC CASSQDLLAGGSSYEQYF
TRBJ1-1 TRBD1 TRBV5-1 16 once TGCGCCAGCAGCGGTGGGCCCGGGACAGGCAACACTGAAGCTTTCTTT CASSGGPGTGNTEAFF
TRBJ1-5 . TRBV27 10 . TGTGCCAGCTCTCCTCAGCCCCAGCATTTT CASSPQPQHF
TRBJ2-3 . TRBV5-1 15 . TGCGCCAGCAGCCCCGGACAAACTAGCACAGATACGCAGTATTTT CASSPGQTSTDTQYF
TRBJ1-2 . TRBV5-1 16 . TGCGCCAGCAGGCGAGGTTTTTTGACGGAAAACTATGGCTACACCTTC CASRRGFLTENYGYTF
TRBJ2-3 TRBD1 TRBV7-9 17 . TGTGCCAGCAGCTTAGGGGACAGGGGGATCTTTACAGATACGCAGTATTTT CASSLGDRGIFTDTQYF
TRBJ2-1 TRBD2 TRBV6-2/TRBV6-3 15 . TGTGCCAGCAGCTCCGGACTAGCGGGGAACAATGAGCAGTTCTTC CASSSGLAGNNEQFF
TRBJ2-7 . TRBV21-1 13 . TGTGCCAGGGCGGCAGGGAAGGCCTACGAGCAGTACTTC CARAAGKAYEQYF